This entry features one T cell receptor (beta chain) sequence. No antigen is known for it. TCRdb called the RT-PCR reads again in MiXCR, with one record for every CDR3 protein. Of about 11,000 distinct CDR3 sequences in the sample, more than 65% are singletons; the top ten hold around 7.8%. These data belong to a study of yellow fever vaccine responses in identical twins. Overall study findings and caveats: Twins reportedly appeared to share part of their vaccine T cell response while keeping part individual.

Trimming stripped 10 bases from V and 5 bases from J, with 14 bases between. Germline values: CDR1 SNHLY, CDR2 FYNNEI. This CDR3 has 12 residues. This rearrangement joins TRBV2 to TRBJ2-5, with D unclear. The sample was T cells from blood (PBMCs), unsorted or a sorted subset (not recorded which), taken before or after yellow fever vaccination (not recorded which). The TCR sequence derives from a woman under 30 who received the yellow fever vaccine. The CDR3 loop reads CATVVGRETQYF. As DNA, the CDR3 is TGTGCCACCGTCGTGGGCCGCGAGACCCAGTACTTC.